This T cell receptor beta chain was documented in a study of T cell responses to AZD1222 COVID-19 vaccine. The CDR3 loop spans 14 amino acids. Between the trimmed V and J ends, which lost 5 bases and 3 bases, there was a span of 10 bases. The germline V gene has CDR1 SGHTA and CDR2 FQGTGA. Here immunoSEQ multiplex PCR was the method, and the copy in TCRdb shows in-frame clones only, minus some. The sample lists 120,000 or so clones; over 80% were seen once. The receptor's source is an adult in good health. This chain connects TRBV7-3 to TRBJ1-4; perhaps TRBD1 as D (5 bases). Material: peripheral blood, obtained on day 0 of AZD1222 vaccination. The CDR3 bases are TGTGCCAGCAGCCCCGGGGGGGCTAATGAAAAACTGTTTTTT. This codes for CASSPGGANEKLFF.